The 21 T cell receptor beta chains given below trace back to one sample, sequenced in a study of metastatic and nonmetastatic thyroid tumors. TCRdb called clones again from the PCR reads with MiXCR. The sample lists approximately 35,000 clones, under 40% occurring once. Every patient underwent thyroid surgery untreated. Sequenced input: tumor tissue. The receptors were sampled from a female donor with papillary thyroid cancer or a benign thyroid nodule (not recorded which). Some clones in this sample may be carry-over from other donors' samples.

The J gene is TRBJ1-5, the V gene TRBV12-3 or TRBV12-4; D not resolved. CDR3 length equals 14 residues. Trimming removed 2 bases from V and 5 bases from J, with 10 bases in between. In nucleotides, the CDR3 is TGTGCCAGCAGTTTACGTCTTGGAGATCAGCCCCAGCATTTT. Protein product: CASSLRLGDQPQHF.

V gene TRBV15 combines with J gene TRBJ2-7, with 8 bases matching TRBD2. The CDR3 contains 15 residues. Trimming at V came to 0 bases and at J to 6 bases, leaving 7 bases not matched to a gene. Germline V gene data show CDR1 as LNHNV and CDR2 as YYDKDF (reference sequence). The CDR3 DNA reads TGTGCCACCAGCAGAGATCTGGCGGGAGGTGCCGAGCAGTACTTC. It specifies CATSRDLAGGAEQYF.

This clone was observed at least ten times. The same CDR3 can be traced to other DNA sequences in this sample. As DNA, the CDR3 is TGTGCCAGCAGTCCCCAGGGTGGGGTCAACACCGGGGAGCTGTTTTTT. Translating gives CASSPQGGVNTGELFF. The J gene is TRBJ2-2, the V gene TRBV6-1, with a tentative D call TRBD1 (5 bases). CDR3 length: 16 residues. The V gene's germline CDR1 is MNHNS and CDR2 SASEGT. The V end was cut by 5 bases, the J end by 2 bases, with 15 bases between.

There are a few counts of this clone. As DNA, the CDR3 is TGTGCCATCAGTGTAAGAGCGGGAGGAAGCTCCTACAATGAGCAGTTCTTC. Amino acids: CAISVRAGGSSYNEQFF. The chain uses TRBV10-3 and TRBJ2-1; 9 nucleotides align to TRBD2. V was pared by 4 bases and J by 0 bases, with 7 bases of the junction left unmatched. The V gene's germline CDR1 is ENHRY and CDR2 SYGVKD. The CDR3 loop spans 17 amino acids.

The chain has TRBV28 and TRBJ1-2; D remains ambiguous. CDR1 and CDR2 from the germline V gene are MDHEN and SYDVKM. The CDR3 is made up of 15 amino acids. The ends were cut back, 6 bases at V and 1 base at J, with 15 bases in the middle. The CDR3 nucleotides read TGTGCCAGCAGCCGGCCCGCGGCCGGTAACTATGGCTACACCTTC. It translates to CASSRPAAGNYGYTF.

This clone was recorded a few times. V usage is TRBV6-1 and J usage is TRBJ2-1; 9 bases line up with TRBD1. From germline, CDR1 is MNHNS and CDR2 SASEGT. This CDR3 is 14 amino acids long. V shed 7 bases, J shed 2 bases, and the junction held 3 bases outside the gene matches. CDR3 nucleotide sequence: TGTGCCAGCAAAAGGGACAGGGCCTACAATGAGCAGTTCTTC. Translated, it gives CASKRDRAYNEQFF.

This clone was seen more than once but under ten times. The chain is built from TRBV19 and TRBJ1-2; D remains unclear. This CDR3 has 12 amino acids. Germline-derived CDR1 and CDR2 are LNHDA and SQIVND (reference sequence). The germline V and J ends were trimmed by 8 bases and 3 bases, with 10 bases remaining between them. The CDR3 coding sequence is TGTGCCAGTGGTACGGTGGACTATGGCTACACCTTC. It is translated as CASGTVDYGYTF.

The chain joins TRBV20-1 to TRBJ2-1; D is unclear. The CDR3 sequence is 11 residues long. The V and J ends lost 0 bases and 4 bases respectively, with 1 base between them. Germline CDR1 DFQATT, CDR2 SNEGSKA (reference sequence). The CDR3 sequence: CSARDYNEQFF. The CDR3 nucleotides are TGCAGTGCTAGAGATTACAATGAGCAGTTCTTC.

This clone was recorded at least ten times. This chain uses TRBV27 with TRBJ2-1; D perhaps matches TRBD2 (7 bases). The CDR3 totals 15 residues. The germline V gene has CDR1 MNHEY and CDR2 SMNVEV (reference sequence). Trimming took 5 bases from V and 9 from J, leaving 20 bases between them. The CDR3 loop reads CASSLGAGAEREQFF. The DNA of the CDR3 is TGTGCCAGCAGTCTCGGGGCGGGGGCGGAACGTGAGCAGTTCTTC.

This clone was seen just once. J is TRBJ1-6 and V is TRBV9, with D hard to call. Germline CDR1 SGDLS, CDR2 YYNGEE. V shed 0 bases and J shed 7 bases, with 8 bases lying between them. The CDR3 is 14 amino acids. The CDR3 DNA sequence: TGTGCCAGCAGCGTAGGAATGGGGAATTCACCCCTCCACTTT. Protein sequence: CASSVGMGNSPLHF. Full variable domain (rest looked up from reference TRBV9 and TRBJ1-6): DSGVTQTPKHLITATGQRVTLRCSPRSGDLSVYWYQQSLDQGLQFLIQYYNGEERAKGNILERFSAQQFPDLHSELNLSSLELGDSALYFCASSVGMGNSPLHFGNGTRLTVT.

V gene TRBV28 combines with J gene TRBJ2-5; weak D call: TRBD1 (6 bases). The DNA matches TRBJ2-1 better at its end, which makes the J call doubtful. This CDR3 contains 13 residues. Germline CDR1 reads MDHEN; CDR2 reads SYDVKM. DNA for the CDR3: TGTGCCAGCAGTTCAGGGGCTGGGACTGAGCAGTTCTTC. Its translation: CASSSGAGTEQFF.

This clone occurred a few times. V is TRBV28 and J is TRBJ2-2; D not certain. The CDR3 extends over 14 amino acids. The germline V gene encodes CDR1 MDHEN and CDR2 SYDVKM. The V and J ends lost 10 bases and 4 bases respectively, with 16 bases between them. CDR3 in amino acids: CAIQRAATTGELFF. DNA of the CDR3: TGTGCCATCCAAAGGGCAGCTACCACCGGGGAGCTGTTTTTT.

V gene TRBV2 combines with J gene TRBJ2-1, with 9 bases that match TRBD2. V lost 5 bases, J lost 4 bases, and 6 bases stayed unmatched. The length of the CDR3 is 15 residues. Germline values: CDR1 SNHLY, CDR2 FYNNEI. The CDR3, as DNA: TGTGCCAGCAGTCCGGGACTAGCTCTTTACAATGAGCAGTTCTTC. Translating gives CASSPGLALYNEQFF.

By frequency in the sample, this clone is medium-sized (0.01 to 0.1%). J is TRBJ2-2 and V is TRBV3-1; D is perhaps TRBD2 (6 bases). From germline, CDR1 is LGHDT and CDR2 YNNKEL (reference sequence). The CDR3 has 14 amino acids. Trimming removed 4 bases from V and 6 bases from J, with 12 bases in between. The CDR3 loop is CASSPPGGSGELFF. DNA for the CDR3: TGTGCCAGCAGCCCCCCCGGGGGATCCGGGGAGCTGTTTTTT.

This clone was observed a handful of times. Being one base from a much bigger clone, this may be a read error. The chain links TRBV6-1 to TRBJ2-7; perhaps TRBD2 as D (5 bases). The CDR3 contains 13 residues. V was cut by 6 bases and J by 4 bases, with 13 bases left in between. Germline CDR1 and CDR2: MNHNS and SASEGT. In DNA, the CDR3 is TGTGCCAGCAGGTCGCTCGGGGTTTACGAGCAGTACTTC. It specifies CASRSLGVYEQYF.

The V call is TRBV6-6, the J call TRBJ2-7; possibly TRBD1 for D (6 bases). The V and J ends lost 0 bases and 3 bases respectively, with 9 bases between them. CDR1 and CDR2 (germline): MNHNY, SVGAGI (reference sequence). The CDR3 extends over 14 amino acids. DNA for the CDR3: TGTGCCAGCAGTTACTCGATGGACAGCTACGAGCAGTACTTC. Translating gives CASSYSMDSYEQYF.

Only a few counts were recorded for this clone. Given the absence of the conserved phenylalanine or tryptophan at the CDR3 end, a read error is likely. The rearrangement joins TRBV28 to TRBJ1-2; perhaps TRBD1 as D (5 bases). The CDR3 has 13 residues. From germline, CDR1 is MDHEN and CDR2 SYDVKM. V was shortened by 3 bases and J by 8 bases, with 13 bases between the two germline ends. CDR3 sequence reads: CASSLGTLGGYTL. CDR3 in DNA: TGTGCCAGCAGTTTGGGGACTCTGGGAGGCTACACCCTC.

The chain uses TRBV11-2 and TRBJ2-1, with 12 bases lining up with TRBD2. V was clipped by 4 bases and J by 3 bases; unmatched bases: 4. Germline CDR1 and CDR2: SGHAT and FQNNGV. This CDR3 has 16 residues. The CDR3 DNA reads TGTGCCAGCAGCTCCGGGACTAGCGGGTACTACAATGAGCAGTTCTTC. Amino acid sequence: CASSSGTSGYYNEQFF.

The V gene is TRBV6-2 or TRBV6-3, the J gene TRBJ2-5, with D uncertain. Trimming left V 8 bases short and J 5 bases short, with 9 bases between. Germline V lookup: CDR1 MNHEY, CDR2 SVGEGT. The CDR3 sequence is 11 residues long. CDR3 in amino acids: CASESVETQYF. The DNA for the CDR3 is TGTGCCAGCGAGTCGGTGGAGACCCAGTACTTC.

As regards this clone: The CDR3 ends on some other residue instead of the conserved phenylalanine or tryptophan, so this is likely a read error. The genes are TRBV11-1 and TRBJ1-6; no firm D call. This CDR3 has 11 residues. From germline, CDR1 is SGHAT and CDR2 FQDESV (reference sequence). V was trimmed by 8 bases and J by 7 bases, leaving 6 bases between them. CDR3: CASSQNSPLHI. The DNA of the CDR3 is TGTGCCAGCTCCCAAAATTCACCCCTCCACATT.

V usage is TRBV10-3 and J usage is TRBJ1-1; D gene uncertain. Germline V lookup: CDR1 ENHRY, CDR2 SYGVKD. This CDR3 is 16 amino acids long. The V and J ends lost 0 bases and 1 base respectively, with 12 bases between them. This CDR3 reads CAISESGNGGNTEAFF. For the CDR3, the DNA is TGTGCCATCAGTGAGTCAGGGAACGGTGGGAACACTGAAGCTTTCTTT.